The rows below give T cell receptor beta chains drawn from one sample of a study of regulatory dendritic cells for organ transplantation. Their target antigens are unknown. Sequenced by immunoSEQ multiplex PCR; TCRdb stores in-frame clones only, minus some. Of approximately 12,000 clones listed, 70% to 80% were seen once; the top ten hold 0.63%. The sample consisted of naive CD4+ T cells from blood cultured with regulatory dendritic cells. Receptor source: a human donor in good health. Both conserved end residues are part of each CDR3. The order of the fields is V gene, D gene, clone size, J gene, CDR3 DNA, CDR3 protein. The D gene is left open where the match is weak. Size is omitted from some rows. Given values are once, few, many or a class for expanded clones.

TRBV4-2	.	.	TRBJ1-3	TGTGCCAGCAGCCAAGAACGAACAGGGCTCGGAGGAAACACCATATATTTT	CASSQERTGLGGNTIYF
TRBV11-1	.	.	TRBJ2-1	TGTGCCAGCAGTAGACAGGTAAACAATGAGCAGTTCTTC	CASSRQVNNEQFF
TRBV5-1	TRBD2	few	TRBJ2-1	TGCGCCAGCAGCTTGGGACTAGCGGGGGGGTCTGAGCAGTTCTTC	CASSLGLAGGSEQFF
TRBV19	TRBD2	.	TRBJ2-5	TGTGCCAGTAAGAGGGCTAGCGGGGGGGCAGAGACCCAGTACTTC	CASKRASGGAETQYF
TRBV11-3	TRBD1	.	TRBJ2-2	TGTGCCAGCAGCGCCCAGGGGGCTACCGGGGAGCTGTTTTTT	CASSAQGATGELFF
TRBV11-1	TRBD1	few	TRBJ1-4	TGTGCCAGCAGCAGAGACAGGGGGCTTCGAGAAAAACTGTTTTTT	CASSRDRGLREKLFF
TRBV14	.	.	TRBJ2-5	TGTGCCAGCAGCCATCTCAGCGACCCCCAAGAGACCCAGTACTTC	CASSHLSDPQETQYF
TRBV9	.	.	TRBJ1-2	TGTGCCAGCAGCGTAGTCGGCTATGGCTACACCTTC	CASSVVGYGYTF
TRBV10-3	.	.	TRBJ1-4	TGTGCCATCAGGGCTACAGGGATTCGCGAAAAACTGTTTTTT	CAIRATGIREKLFF
TRBV5-1	.	.	TRBJ2-2	TGCGCCAGCAGCCTGGCAGAGACAGCGAACACCGGGGAGCTGTTTTTT	CASSLAETANTGELFF
TRBV6-1	.	once	TRBJ1-6	TGTGCCAGCAGTCCAGAGGGGGGGCAATCACCCCTCCACTTT	CASSPEGGQSPLHF
TRBV7-9	.	.	TRBJ2-7	TGTGCCAGCAGCTCGACAGGCTACGAGCAGTACTTC	CASSSTGYEQYF
TRBV4-3	.	.	TRBJ2-1	TGCGCCAGCAGCCCGGAGCCGGGGGGCGCTGGGTTCTTC	CASSPEPGGAGFF
TRBV9	TRBD1	.	TRBJ1-3	TGTGCCAGCAGCACTCGTGGGACAGAGTACTCTGGAAACACCATATATTTT	CASSTRGTEYSGNTIYF
TRBV2	TRBD2	.	TRBJ2-2	TGTGCCAGCAGTTATACCGGGACTAGGGGGAACACCGGGGAGCTGTTTTTT	CASSYTGTRGNTGELFF
TRBV7-2	TRBD1	.	TRBJ2-4	TGTGCCAGCAGCCCTTCCAGGGGGCGCGCTGCCAAAAACATTCAGTACTTC	CASSPSRGRAAKNIQYF
TRBV19	.	.	TRBJ2-7	TGTGCCAGTAGTACCGCGGGGCAGGTCTCATACGAGCAGTACTTC	CASSTAGQVSYEQYF
TRBV10-3	.	.	TRBJ2-2	TGTGCCATCAGTGACTCCCCGGGGGCCGGGGAGCTGTTTTTT	CAISDSPGAGELFF
TRBV18	.	few	TRBJ2-7	TGTGCCAGCTCTTCCGGGACTCCGCCCTACGAGCAGTACTTC	CASSSGTPPYEQYF
TRBV7-3	TRBD1	.	TRBJ2-2	TGTGCCAGCAGCTTAAAACAGGGGGCGACCGGGGAGCTGTTTTTT	CASSLKQGATGELFF
TRBV9	TRBD1	.	TRBJ2-3	TGTGCCAGCAGCCCCAGGCACAGGGGCCGAACAGATACGCAGTATTTT	CASSPRHRGRTDTQYF
TRBV19	.	.	TRBJ2-1	TGTGCCAGTAGCCTCCGGACAGCCAGCTCCTACAATGAGCAGTTCTTC	CASSLRTASSYNEQFF
TRBV4-2	TRBD2	.	TRBJ2-3	TGTGCCAGCAGCCAAGCTAGCGGGGGCTTCACAGATACGCAGTATTTT	CASSQASGGFTDTQYF
TRBV10-3	.	.	TRBJ2-3	TGTGCCATCAGTGAGTCCTTGGATACGCAGTATTTT	CAISESLDTQYF
TRBV6-1	TRBD2	.	TRBJ2-1	TGTGCCAGCTCCTCTAGCGGGGGGGGGCATGAGCAGTTCTTC	CASSSSGGGHEQFF
TRBV19	.	few	TRBJ1-5	TGTGCCAGTAGGCGGTCCTCAACGAGGCAGCCCCAGCATTTT	CASRRSSTRQPQHF
TRBV10-1	TRBD1	.	TRBJ2-1	TGCGCCAGCAGCTGGCAAGACAGGGCTTCCTACAATGAGCAGTTCTTC	CASSWQDRASYNEQFF
TRBV18	TRBD1	.	TRBJ1-1	TGTGCCAGCTCACGGGGACAGGGGAACACTGAAGCTTTCTTT	CASSRGQGNTEAFF
TRBV4-2	.	.	TRBJ2-7	TGTGCCAGCAGCCAAGATGTGCCGGGGTTGGGCTACGAGCAGTACTTC	CASSQDVPGLGYEQYF
TRBV15	.	once	TRBJ2-1	TGTGCCACCATCGTGCGGGGTGACAATGAGCAGTTCTTC	CATIVRGDNEQFF
TRBV11-2	.	few	TRBJ1-3	TGTGCCAGCAGCTTAGTTTCACGGGCTGGAAACACCATATATTTT	CASSLVSRAGNTIYF
TRBV6-6	.	once	TRBJ1-2	TGTGCCAGCAGCCTAGAAGGGGCTGATGGCTACACCTTC	CASSLEGADGYTF
TRBV5-5	TRBD1	.	TRBJ1-5	TGTGCCAGCAGCATCGACAGGGTGTATAGCAATCAGCCCCAGCATTTT	CASSIDRVYSNQPQHF
TRBV5-1	.	.	TRBJ2-5	TGCGCCAGCAGCTTAGGAGTAACACGCCAAGAGACCCAGTACTTC	CASSLGVTRQETQYF
TRBV10-3	TRBD1	.	TRBJ1-1	TGTGCCATCAGGGGGACAGGGGACGGGGACACTGAAGCTTTCTTT	CAIRGTGDGDTEAFF
TRBV19	.	.	TRBJ2-7	TGTGCCAGCTCTCCCGGGACAACTATAGCCTACGAGCAGTACTTC	CASSPGTTIAYEQYF
TRBV15	.	few	TRBJ1-4	TGTGCCACCAGCAGAGACCCGGGGGGTGAAAAACTGTTTTTT	CATSRDPGGEKLFF
TRBV5-1	TRBD2	.	TRBJ2-5	TGCGCCAGCAGCTTGGCTGGGCCCAGGGAGGGAGAGACCCAGTACTTC	CASSLAGPREGETQYF
TRBV7-9	.	.	TRBJ2-7	TGTGCCAGCAGCTTTTTGGACAGTGGACCGTACGAGCAGTACTTC	CASSFLDSGPYEQYF
TRBV6-5	.	.	TRBJ1-2	TGTGCCAGCAGTTACACCAGTAACTATGGCTACACCTTC	CASSYTSNYGYTF
TRBV19	TRBD1	.	TRBJ1-4	TGTGCCAGCTCGAGGAGGGGGCTTAATGAAAAACTGTTTTTT	CASSRRGLNEKLFF
TRBV7-2	TRBD1	.	TRBJ1-6	TGTGCCAGCAGCCCCAGGGGGAGCTCCTATAATTCACCCTTCCACTTT	CASSPRGSSYNSPFHF
TRBV2	.	.	TRBJ2-7	TGTGCCAGCAGTAATTACAGGGCCACCTACGAGCAGTACTTC	CASSNYRATYEQYF
TRBV9	.	few	TRBJ1-2	TGTGCCAGCAGCGTCGACGGGTATGGCTACACCTTC	CASSVDGYGYTF
TRBV18	.	.	TRBJ1-3	TGTGCCAGCTCACCACCGAACAGTTTCTCTGGAAACACCATATATTTT	CASSPPNSFSGNTIYF
TRBV2	TRBD1	.	TRBJ1-3	TGTGCCAGCAGCGAGACAGGGGACGGAAACACCATATATTTT	CASSETGDGNTIYF
TRBV19	.	.	TRBJ1-5	TGTGCCAGTAGTATAGCCCCCCCCCGAGAACAGCCCCAGCATTTT	CASSIAPPREQPQHF
TRBV6-5	.	.	TRBJ1-4	TGTGCCAGCCTGAGTCAGGGGCGTCATGAAAAACTGTTTTTT	CASLSQGRHEKLFF
TRBV5-4	.	once	TRBJ2-5	TGTGCCAGCAGCTTGGTACAGGGTGATCTTGGGACCCAGTACTTC	CASSLVQGDLGTQYF
TRBV5-4	TRBD1	.	TRBJ1-6	TGTGCCTTCCGGGACAGGGGGAATTCACCCCTCCACTTT	CAFRDRGNSPLHF
TRBV6-5	.	.	TRBJ1-2	TGTGCCAGCAGTGACCCCGGACTTAACTATGGCTACACCTTC	CASSDPGLNYGYTF
TRBV11-3	TRBD1	.	TRBJ1-1	TGTGCCAGCAGCCCGAGGACAGGGGCTGTAGACACTGAAGCTTTCTTT	CASSPRTGAVDTEAFF
TRBV9	TRBD1	.	TRBJ2-2	TGTGCCAGCAGCCCTCGACAGGGGGTCCTCACCGGGGAGCTGTTTTTT	CASSPRQGVLTGELFF
TRBV5-1	TRBD1	.	TRBJ2-5	TGCGCCAGCAGCTTTGGACAGGGAAGAGAGACCCAGTACTTC	CASSFGQGRETQYF
TRBV11-3	TRBD1	.	TRBJ2-1	TGTGCCAGCAGCTTAGCGGGGACAGGGTACAATGAGCAGTTCTTC	CASSLAGTGYNEQFF
TRBV7-7	TRBD2	.	TRBJ2-5	TGTGCTAGCAGCCTAGGACTAGCGGGGAGTAAAGAGACCCAGTACTTC	CASSLGLAGSKETQYF
TRBV7-2	TRBD1	.	TRBJ2-2	TGTGCCAGCAGCTCCGACTCCGGGACAGGGATCACCGGGGAGCTGTTTTTT	CASSSDSGTGITGELFF
TRBV9	.	few	TRBJ1-3	TGTGCCAGCAGCGTAAGCGGCCAGGGAGGGATCTCCTCTGGAAACACCATATATTTT	CASSVSGQGGISSGNTIYF
TRBV18	TRBD1	.	TRBJ2-7	TGTGCCAGCTCACTGGGACAGGGGGATAACTACGAGCAGTACTTC	CASSLGQGDNYEQYF